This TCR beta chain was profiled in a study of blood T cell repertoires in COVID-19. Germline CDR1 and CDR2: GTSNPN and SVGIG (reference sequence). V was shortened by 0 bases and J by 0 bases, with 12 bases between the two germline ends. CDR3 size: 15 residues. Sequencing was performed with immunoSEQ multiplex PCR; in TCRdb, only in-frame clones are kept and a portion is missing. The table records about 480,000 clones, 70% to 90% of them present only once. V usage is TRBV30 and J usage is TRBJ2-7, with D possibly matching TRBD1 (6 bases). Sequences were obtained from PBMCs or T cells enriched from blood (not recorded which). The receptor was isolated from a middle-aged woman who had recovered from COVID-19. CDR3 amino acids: CAWSVQIGGSYEQYF. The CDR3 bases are TGTGCCTGGAGTGTACAGATAGGGGGCTCCTACGAGCAGTACTTC.